The clone carrying this T cell receptor beta chain was observed a single time. CD8+ and CD4+ T cells taken from blood had their TCR beta sequenced. It was treatment-naive patients with stable or active relapsing-remitting disease who made up the multiple sclerosis controls. In contrast to the negatively isolated CD8+ and CD4+ T cells, TEMRA cells were FACS-enriched. The sample comes from a study of CD8 T cells in Susac syndrome. CDR3 length equals 12 residues. With 6 bases removed from V and 4 bases from J, the gap between germline ends came to 9 bases. Per the germline V gene, CDR1 is MNHEY and CDR2 is SVGAGI. Random hexamers served to reverse transcribe roughly 0.45 to 1 ug RNA. A multiplex approach, immunoSEQ multiplex PCR, amplified TCR beta CDR3 across 54 Vbeta and 13 Jbeta. TCRdb independently ran MiXCR on the immunoSEQ multiplex PCR reads; one entry per CDR3 protein. Of some 110,000 distinct CDR3 sequences listed, 93% are singletons.

Sequences were obtained from CD8+ T cells from PBMCs. The sequence was obtained from a human donor with multiple sclerosis. The V call is TRBV6-5, the J call TRBJ1-2, with a tentative D call TRBD1 (5 bases). CDR3 sequence reads: CASRAGIYGYTF. The CDR3 DNA follows: TGTGCCAGCAGGGCAGGGATCTATGGCTACACCTTC.